One T cell receptor (beta chain) is described in this entry. Its cognate antigen has yet to be identified. Base qualities are missing; no much larger clone stands one base away. The record originates from a study of beta chain features in type 1 diabetes (dated by TCRdb to the late 2010s). In the study overall: Mean age, gender distribution, total cell number and subset yield were not different between patients and healthy donors. A total of roughly 99 million sorted cells were examined across all samples, and the number of cells per subset was strongly correlated with RNA yield. In the study, recently diagnosed type 1 diabetes patients and matched healthy donors were compared on the TCRB repertoires of their sorted circulating CD4+ T cell subsets. Regulatory and stem cell-like memory subsets were obtained from only 8 patients and roughly eight healthy donors, while naive and central memory subsets were obtained from all 28 donors. Study-level results and caveats: Because cDNA was sequenced instead of genomic DNA, activated cells with high expression could be over-represented, although the groups did not differ in activation or CD3 levels. Type 1 diabetes patients showed a moderate but significant shortening of TCRB CDR3 length in all four CD4+ subsets. The naive, central memory and regulatory TCRB repertoires appeared to resemble one another more closely among patients than among healthy donors. PCR may preferentially amplify shorter templates, but because patient and control samples were amplified and corrected together, any resulting skew would affect both groups equally. HLA sub-analyses involved small numbers of individuals, so any influence of HLA type on TCRB rearrangement remained unresolved. At VDJ recombination sites, type 1 diabetes patients had fewer insertions and more deleted nucleotides, which implies abnormalities in thymic rearrangement.

Each donor gave one peripheral blood draw, averaging about 100 mL, which was collected into heparinised tubes. A BD FACSAria II was used to sort naive, central memory, regulatory and stem cell-like memory CD4+ T cells with a panel that included CD45RO, CCR7, CD25, CD127, CD95 and CD27. Every sorted population had a purity above 98%. PBMCs were isolated right away by Lymphoprep density gradient centrifugation and were stained directly, without culture. To minimize batch effects, samples were stained and sorted in pairs, one healthy donor with one patient per experiment. The entire amount of isolated RNA was reverse transcribed using the High Capacity cDNA Reverse Transcription Kit, so the sequenced TCRB transcripts were expressed ones. Deep immunoSEQ sequencing was performed on naive, central memory and regulatory T cell samples, with an average of approximately 3.9 million total reads per sample. Sorted cells were lysed in RLT buffer and RNA was extracted with DNase-treated RNeasy Micro or Mini kits, depending on cell number. To prevent cross-contamination, every cell subset was processed on its own, while patient and healthy donor samples were processed together. The immunoSEQ multiplex PCR was used to amplify TCRB sequences from cDNA, generating 87-bp fragments that spanned the CDR3 region. Sequencing of the amplicons was performed on the Illumina HiSeq platform. The published analysis was carried out like this. PCR bias was corrected computationally using synthetic template baselines, and reads within Hamming distance 2 were collapsed, with unmergeable singletons discarded. Reads were aligned to IMGT to assign V, D and J genes, CDR3 length, and insertions or deletions at six rearrangement sites. Within each subset, clonotype counts were normalized to sorted cell number, and only after that were true diversity and Gini coefficients computed with the tcR R package. Repertoire sharing was quantified using the overlap coefficient calculated on TCRB nucleotide sequences. What TCRdb holds here is the immuneACCESS table cut down to in-frame rearrangements. Part of the clones is not present; checked against another copy, under half of the missing clones reflect an unresolved V gene, and the others are unexplained. V, J and clone size were drawn from that table, and D and trimming were deduced from the DNA. A total of 38,000 or so clones appear in this sample, roughly two thirds of them only once. The top ten constitute under 2.5% of the sample.

V is clipped by 4 bases and J by 8 bases, and the sequence between their germline boundaries is 9 bases long. The CDR3 sequence holds 12 residues, the cysteine and phenylalanine included. Left in the record is the CDR3 DNA by itself, 36 bases read in frame from the first base. As encoded in the germline V gene, CDR1 is ENHRY while CDR2 is SYGVKD. The sample was Tregs from blood. What the cell subset or site label conveys for this sample: regulatory CD4+ T cells. The rearranged segments are TRBV10-3 and TRBJ2-1; no D gene can be assigned with confidence. This clonotype was sampled from a woman aged 30 to 39 in good health. The CDR3 amino acid sequence is: CAISASSDEQFF. At the DNA level, the sequence is TGTGCCATCAGTGCCTCGAGCGATGAGCAGTTCTTC.